These T cell receptor beta chains were read from a single sample in a study of T cell repertoires in cytomegalovirus infection. TCRdb analysed the reads with MiXCR anew, one entry per CDR3 protein. The sample holds tens of thousands of distinct CDR3 sequences, more than 15% seen once. Which antigens these TCRs recognize remains unknown. The starting material was CD8+ T cells from cultured PBMCs, obtained from culture after CMV antigen stimulation. The receptors stem from a human donor in good health (CMV status not recorded). Some clones in this sample may be carry-over from other donors' samples. CDR3s include the opening cysteine and the closing phenylalanine or tryptophan. The order of the fields is clone size, D gene, J gene, V gene, CDR3 DNA, CDR3 protein. A D gene is named only where the DNA matches it firmly. Clone size is shown for a subset of rows, as once, few, many or a class of expanded clone.

clone_size: NA; d_call: NA; j_call: TRBJ2-7; v_call: TRBV19; cdr3_nt: TGTGCCAGTAGTCCCGGGCTCGGCCCCTACGAGCAGTACTTC; cdr3_aa: CASSPGLGPYEQYF
clone_size: NA; d_call: NA; j_call: TRBJ2-1; v_call: TRBV5-1; cdr3_nt: TGCGCCAGCAGCTTGGGGGGGGCGGATGAGCAGTTCTTC; cdr3_aa: CASSLGGADEQFF
clone_size: NA; d_call: TRBD1; j_call: TRBJ1-1; v_call: TRBV7-9; cdr3_nt: TGTGCCAGGGTTTATACAGGGGACACTGAAGCTTTCTTT; cdr3_aa: CARVYTGDTEAFF
clone_size: few; d_call: TRBD2; j_call: TRBJ2-1; v_call: TRBV7-9; cdr3_nt: TGTGCCAGCAGCACTCTAGCGGGGGGCAACGAGCAGTTCTTC; cdr3_aa: CASSTLAGGNEQFF
clone_size: NA; d_call: TRBD2; j_call: TRBJ2-2; v_call: TRBV7-9; cdr3_nt: TGTGCCAGCAGCTCCGTGGAAACAGCGGGGCTGGCCGGGGAGCTGTTTTTT; cdr3_aa: CASSSVETAGLAGELFF
clone_size: medium-sized; d_call: NA; j_call: TRBJ1-1; v_call: TRBV7-9; cdr3_nt: TGTGCCAGCAGCACGGACAGAGTCGCTGAAGCTTTCTTT; cdr3_aa: CASSTDRVAEAFF
clone_size: NA; d_call: TRBD1; j_call: TRBJ2-3; v_call: TRBV28; cdr3_nt: TGTGCCAGCAGTTGGGTACTTAGGGGGCTTAGCACAGATACGCAGTATTTT; cdr3_aa: CASSWVLRGLSTDTQYF
clone_size: few; d_call: NA; j_call: TRBJ2-7; v_call: TRBV12-3/TRBV12-4; cdr3_nt: TGTGCCAGCAGCTGGGGACTCCGGACCGACTACGAGCAGTACTTC; cdr3_aa: CASSWGLRTDYEQYF
clone_size: NA; d_call: NA; j_call: TRBJ1-5; v_call: TRBV20-1; cdr3_nt: TGCAGTGCTAGAGGACTGAGGAATAGCAATCAGCCCCAGCATTTT; cdr3_aa: CSARGLRNSNQPQHF
clone_size: few; d_call: NA; j_call: TRBJ2-1; v_call: TRBV6-2/TRBV6-3; cdr3_nt: TGTGCCAGCAGAAATAGCTCCTACAATGAGCAGTTCTTC; cdr3_aa: CASRNSSYNEQFF
clone_size: NA; d_call: TRBD2; j_call: TRBJ2-3; v_call: TRBV12-3/TRBV12-4; cdr3_nt: TGTGCCAGCATCCCCCTAGCGGGGGGGCAGACAGATACGCAGTATTTT; cdr3_aa: CASIPLAGGQTDTQYF
clone_size: few; d_call: NA; j_call: TRBJ2-7; v_call: TRBV7-6; cdr3_nt: TGTGCCAGCAGCTTAGGGGTTCTAACAGGCTCCTACGAGCAGTACTTC; cdr3_aa: CASSLGVLTGSYEQYF
clone_size: NA; d_call: NA; j_call: TRBJ1-5; v_call: TRBV7-2; cdr3_nt: TGTGCCAGCAGCTTAGCGGTCCCACCTTATAGCAATCAGCCCCAGCATTTT; cdr3_aa: CASSLAVPPYSNQPQHF
clone_size: few; d_call: NA; j_call: TRBJ2-7; v_call: TRBV28; cdr3_nt: TGTGCCAGCAGTCCGACAGTTGACAGCTCCTACGAGCAGTACTTC; cdr3_aa: CASSPTVDSSYEQYF
clone_size: few; d_call: TRBD1; j_call: TRBJ2-7; v_call: TRBV7-9; cdr3_nt: TGTGCCAGCAGACAGGGGGGTTTGTCCTACGAGCAGTACTTC; cdr3_aa: CASRQGGLSYEQYF
clone_size: NA; d_call: NA; j_call: TRBJ2-7; v_call: TRBV10-3; cdr3_nt: TGTGCCATCAGTGGTCATACTTCCTACGAGCAGTACTTC; cdr3_aa: CAISGHTSYEQYF
clone_size: few; d_call: NA; j_call: TRBJ2-1; v_call: TRBV11-2; cdr3_nt: TGTGCCAGCAGCCGTGAGCAGTTCTTC; cdr3_aa: CASSREQFF
clone_size: few; d_call: TRBD2; j_call: TRBJ2-1; v_call: TRBV27; cdr3_nt: TGTGCCAGCAGTCCATCTAGCGGGGGGAACTACAATGAGCAGTTCTTC; cdr3_aa: CASSPSSGGNYNEQFF
clone_size: NA; d_call: NA; j_call: TRBJ2-7; v_call: TRBV5-4; cdr3_nt: TGTGCCAGCAGCTCCGATTCCAACGAGCAGTACTTC; cdr3_aa: CASSSDSNEQYF
clone_size: few; d_call: NA; j_call: TRBJ2-7; v_call: TRBV7-9; cdr3_nt: TGTGCCAGCAGCCCCCCCGGCCAGTTATGGCAGTACTTC; cdr3_aa: CASSPPGQLWQYF
clone_size: NA; d_call: NA; j_call: TRBJ1-6; v_call: TRBV6-5; cdr3_nt: TGTGCCAGCAGTTACTCGTTTACAGATTCCGATTTAGTTGGGGGGGCCTTTCCCCTCCACTTT; cdr3_aa: CASSYSFTDSDLVGGAFPLHF
clone_size: NA; d_call: NA; j_call: TRBJ1-2; v_call: TRBV12-3/TRBV12-4; cdr3_nt: TGTGCCAGCAGTTTATGGGATCAAGGCTCTAGCTACACCTTC; cdr3_aa: CASSLWDQGSSYTF
clone_size: NA; d_call: TRBD2; j_call: TRBJ2-2; v_call: TRBV12-3/TRBV12-4; cdr3_nt: TGTGCCAGCAGATCCCGACTAGCGGGGGCGAACACCGGGGAGCTGTTTTTT; cdr3_aa: CASRSRLAGANTGELFF
clone_size: NA; d_call: TRBD1; j_call: TRBJ2-5; v_call: TRBV12-3/TRBV12-4; cdr3_nt: TGTGCCAGCAGTCCACCGACAGGGGGCGGCGAGACCCAGTACTTC; cdr3_aa: CASSPPTGGGETQYF
clone_size: few; d_call: TRBD2; j_call: TRBJ2-3; v_call: TRBV7-9; cdr3_nt: TGTGCCAGCAGCCCGCAACTAGCGGGAGATTCAGATACGCAGTATTTT; cdr3_aa: CASSPQLAGDSDTQYF
clone_size: NA; d_call: NA; j_call: TRBJ1-1; v_call: TRBV7-2; cdr3_nt: TGTGCCAGCAGCTTTACAGTAAACACTGAAGCTTTCTTT; cdr3_aa: CASSFTVNTEAFF
clone_size: NA; d_call: NA; j_call: TRBJ2-1; v_call: TRBV19; cdr3_nt: TGTGCCAGTAGTATAGCTGGACTAACCAATGAGCAGTTCTTC; cdr3_aa: CASSIAGLTNEQFF
clone_size: NA; d_call: NA; j_call: TRBJ2-5; v_call: TRBV4-2; cdr3_nt: TGTGCCAGCAGCCAAGATCAGGATGCAAGAGAGACCCAGTACTTC; cdr3_aa: CASSQDQDARETQYF
clone_size: few; d_call: NA; j_call: TRBJ2-7; v_call: TRBV9; cdr3_nt: TGTGCCAGCAGCGTAGAGACTGAAAGGGACCCTCAGTACTTC; cdr3_aa: CASSVETERDPQYF
clone_size: NA; d_call: NA; j_call: TRBJ2-1; v_call: TRBV6-5; cdr3_nt: TGTGCCAGCAGTTCCTGGGGGAGTAATGAGCAGTTCTTC; cdr3_aa: CASSSWGSNEQFF
clone_size: few; d_call: TRBD1; j_call: TRBJ2-7; v_call: TRBV7-3; cdr3_nt: TGTGCCAGCAGCCAAACCGGACAGGGGGCCGTGTACGAGCAGTACTTC; cdr3_aa: CASSQTGQGAVYEQYF
clone_size: once; d_call: NA; j_call: TRBJ2-3; v_call: TRBV7-9; cdr3_nt: TGTGCCAACAGCCTCTGGGCTACCTACACAGATACGCAGTATTTT; cdr3_aa: CANSLWATYTDTQYF
clone_size: NA; d_call: NA; j_call: TRBJ1-6; v_call: TRBV7-9; cdr3_nt: TGTGCCAGCAGCCGCCCCCCCCTCCACTTT; cdr3_aa: CASSRPPLHF
clone_size: few; d_call: TRBD1; j_call: TRBJ2-3; v_call: TRBV7-2; cdr3_nt: TGTGCCAGCAGACAACAGGGGTATGGTACAGATACGCAGTATTTT; cdr3_aa: CASRQQGYGTDTQYF
clone_size: NA; d_call: TRBD1; j_call: TRBJ1-1; v_call: TRBV6-2/TRBV6-3; cdr3_nt: TGTGCCAGCAGCGCAGACAGGGAAGGAGCTTTCTTT; cdr3_aa: CASSADREGAFF
clone_size: NA; d_call: NA; j_call: TRBJ2-7; v_call: TRBV10-2; cdr3_nt: TGCGCCGGGGAAGGACGGGAGTACGAGCAGTACTTC; cdr3_aa: CAGEGREYEQYF
clone_size: NA; d_call: TRBD2; j_call: TRBJ2-1; v_call: TRBV27; cdr3_nt: TGTGCCAGCAGGGTTAGCGGGAACTACAATGAGCAGTTCTTC; cdr3_aa: CASRVSGNYNEQFF
clone_size: many; d_call: TRBD2; j_call: TRBJ2-7; v_call: TRBV7-2; cdr3_nt: TGTGCCAGCAGCGCAACTAGCGCCTACGAGCAGTACTTC; cdr3_aa: CASSATSAYEQYF
clone_size: NA; d_call: NA; j_call: TRBJ2-7; v_call: TRBV9; cdr3_nt: TGTGCCAGCAGCGTGAGGGGAGTCGACGACGAGCAGTACTTC; cdr3_aa: CASSVRGVDDEQYF
clone_size: NA; d_call: NA; j_call: TRBJ2-7; v_call: TRBV7-4; cdr3_nt: TGTGCCAGCAGATTTGACAACTACGAGCAGTACTTC; cdr3_aa: CASRFDNYEQYF
clone_size: NA; d_call: TRBD2; j_call: TRBJ2-1; v_call: TRBV7-9; cdr3_nt: TGTGCCAGCAGCCGGACTAGCGGGGGACCCTACAATGAGCAGTTCTTC; cdr3_aa: CASSRTSGGPYNEQFF
clone_size: few; d_call: NA; j_call: TRBJ2-2; v_call: TRBV11-2; cdr3_nt: TGTGCCAGCAGCCCAGTGGGCCGGGTCGGGGAGCTGTTTTTT; cdr3_aa: CASSPVGRVGELFF
clone_size: few; d_call: TRBD1; j_call: TRBJ2-7; v_call: TRBV7-2; cdr3_nt: TGTGCCAGCAGCTTATCAGGGGGCGCCGGTTACGAGCAGTACTTC; cdr3_aa: CASSLSGGAGYEQYF
clone_size: NA; d_call: TRBD1; j_call: TRBJ2-6; v_call: TRBV6-1; cdr3_nt: TGTGCCAGCAGACCACCGGGACAGGGGGGTGGTGGGGCCAACGTCCTGACTTTC; cdr3_aa: CASRPPGQGGGGANVLTF
clone_size: NA; d_call: NA; j_call: TRBJ2-3; v_call: TRBV12-3/TRBV12-4; cdr3_nt: TGTGCCAGCAGTTCACGGGGTCAGGGAAGGCGGCGCACAGATACGCAGTATTTT; cdr3_aa: CASSSRGQGRRRTDTQYF